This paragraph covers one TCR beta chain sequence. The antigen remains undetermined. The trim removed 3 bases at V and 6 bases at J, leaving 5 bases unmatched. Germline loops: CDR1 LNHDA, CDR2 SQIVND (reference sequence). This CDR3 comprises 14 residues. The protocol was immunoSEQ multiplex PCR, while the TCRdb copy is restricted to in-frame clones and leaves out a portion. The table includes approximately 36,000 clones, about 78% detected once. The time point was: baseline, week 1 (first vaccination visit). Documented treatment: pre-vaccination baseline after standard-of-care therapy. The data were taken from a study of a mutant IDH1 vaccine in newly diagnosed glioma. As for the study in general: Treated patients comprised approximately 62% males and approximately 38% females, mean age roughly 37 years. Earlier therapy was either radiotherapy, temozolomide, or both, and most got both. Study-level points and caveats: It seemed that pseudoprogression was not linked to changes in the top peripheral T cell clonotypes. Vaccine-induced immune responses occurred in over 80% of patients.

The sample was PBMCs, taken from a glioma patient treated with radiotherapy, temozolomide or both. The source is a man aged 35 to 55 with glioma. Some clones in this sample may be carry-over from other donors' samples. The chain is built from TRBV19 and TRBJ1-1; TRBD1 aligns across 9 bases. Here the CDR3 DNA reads TGTGCCAGTAGTATCGGACAGGGGTACGCTGAAGCTTTCTTT. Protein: CASSIGQGYAEAFF.